The rows below give T cell receptor beta chains drawn from one sample of a study of regulatory T cells in long-lasting Graves disease. TCRdb re-called the multiplex PCR reads through MiXCR, storing one row per CDR3 protein. Of approximately 390,000 distinct CDR3 sequences listed, about 17% are singletons. The same data also went into a second study, on T cells in Graves' hyperthyroidism and ophthalmopathy.

The material was peripheral blood mononuclear cells (PBMCs), obtained at new diagnosis, from a patient treated with antithyroid drugs. The source of these receptors is a woman in her late teens or twenties with Graves disease. The CDR3 runs from the conserved cysteine through the conserved F or W. The D gene is left open where the match is weak. Not all rows give a size; the values are once, few, many and, for expanded clones, a class.

>TRBD1|TRBV20-1|many|TRBJ2-7
CSARDRMRTGGTYEQYF
TGCAGTGCTAGAGATCGAATGAGGACAGGGGGCACCTACGAGCAGTACTTC
>.|TRBV30|many|TRBJ2-2
CAWMNSYNTGELFF
TGTGCCTGGATGAACAGCTACAACACCGGGGAGCTGTTTTTT
>TRBD1|TRBV20-1|many|TRBJ2-7
CSARQGPADEQYF
TGCAGTGCTCGACAGGGGCCAGCGGACGAGCAGTACTTC
>.|TRBV28|many|TRBJ2-5
CASSKAETQYF
TGTGCCAGCAGTAAGGCTGAGACCCAGTACTTC
>TRBD1|TRBV7-8|many|TRBJ2-5
CASSLAVVWDREETQYF
TGTGCCAGCAGCTTAGCTGTTGTGTGGGACAGAGAAGAGACCCAGTACTTC
>.|TRBV28|many|TRBJ1-5
CASSFYGFNQPQHF
TGTGCCAGCAGTTTTTACGGCTTCAATCAGCCCCAGCATTTT
>.|TRBV2|many|TRBJ2-7
CASSEGGRGYEQYF
TGTGCCAGCAGTGAAGGGGGGCGCGGATACGAGCAGTACTTC
>.|TRBV15|many|TRBJ2-1
CATSSDRGPYNEQFF
TGTGCCACCAGCTCCGACCGGGGGCCGTACAATGAGCAGTTCTTC
>TRBD1|TRBV7-9|many|TRBJ2-7
CASSRGSGQGANEQYF
TGTGCCAGCAGCCGGGGTTCGGGGCAGGGGGCAAACGAGCAGTACTTC
>TRBD1|TRBV7-9|many|TRBJ2-7
CASRKMGQPSYEQYF
TGTGCCAGCAGGAAGATGGGACAGCCCTCCTACGAGCAGTACTTC
>TRBD1|TRBV2|.|TRBJ1-5
CAGSWGQGHQPQHF
TGTGCCGGCTCGTGGGGACAGGGCCATCAGCCCCAGCATTTT
>.|TRBV10-2|few|TRBJ2-5
CASRIAEETQYF
TGCGCCAGCAGAATCGCGGAAGAGACCCAGTACTTC
>TRBD1|TRBV7-3|many|TRBJ2-1
CASSLLGQGENEQFF
TGTGCCAGCAGCTTACTGGGACAGGGCGAAAATGAGCAGTTCTTC
>.|TRBV29-1|.|TRBJ2-5
CSIRRGGETQYF
TGCAGCATCCGGCGTGGTGGGGAGACCCAGTACTTC
>.|TRBV6-2/TRBV6-3|many|TRBJ2-3
CASSYYRTTSTDTQYF
TGTGCCAGCAGTTACTACAGGACAACTAGCACAGATACGCAGTATTTT
>.|TRBV25-1|.|TRBJ1-2
CASSDRRDGYTF
TGTGCCAGCAGTGACCGACGCGATGGCTACACCTTC
>TRBD1|TRBV5-1|many|TRBJ1-2
CASSFDPGQSYGYTF
TGCGCCAGCAGCTTTGACCCGGGACAGTCCTATGGCTACACCTTC
>.|TRBV12-3/TRBV12-4|many|TRBJ2-1
CASSLAVLFNEQFF
TGTGCCAGCAGTTTAGCGGTTCTCTTTAATGAGCAGTTCTTC
>.|TRBV4-2|few|TRBJ1-4
CASSQGPGGEKLFF
TGTGCCAGCAGCCAAGGTCCTGGAGGTGAAAAACTGTTTTTT
>.|TRBV2|many|TRBJ1-1
CASSVPGNTEAFF
TGTGCCAGCAGCGTACCTGGGAACACTGAAGCTTTCTTT
>.|TRBV28|few|TRBJ1-2
CATILGGINYGYTF
TGTGCCACCATCTTAGGTGGGATAAACTATGGCTACACCTTC
>TRBD1|TRBV11-2|many|TRBJ2-2
CASSPGTGSKYTTGELFF
TGTGCCAGCAGCCCCGGGACAGGGTCGAAGTATACCACCGGGGAGCTGTTTTTT
>.|TRBV9|many|TRBJ2-3
CASSVLGNTDTQYF
TGTGCCAGCAGCGTTCTGGGAAACACAGATACGCAGTATTTT
>TRBD1|TRBV7-9|.|TRBJ1-5
CASSYGTGDYQPQHF
TGTGCCAGCAGCTACGGGACAGGGGACTATCAGCCCCAGCATTTT
>.|TRBV5-4|few|TRBJ1-2
CASSLGLGANGYTF
TGTGCCAGCAGCTTGGGGCTGGGCGCGAATGGCTACACCTTC
>.|TRBV5-5|many|TRBJ1-2
CASSPRVSDMGYTF
TGCGCCAGCAGCCCTCGGGTCAGCGACATGGGCTACACCTTC
>.|TRBV9|many|TRBJ2-4
CASSVDGSPRAKYF
TGTGCCAGCAGCGTAGATGGCAGTCCGAGGGCTAAGTACTTC
>.|TRBV12-3/TRBV12-4|many|TRBJ2-5
CASKPDQETQYF
TGTGCCAGCAAACCAGACCAAGAGACCCAGTACTTC
>.|TRBV18|few|TRBJ2-7
CASSPPTYEQYF
TGTGCCAGCTCACCGCCAACCTACGAGCAGTACTTC
>.|TRBV6-1|many|TRBJ1-1
CASSPPGGTNTEAFF
TGTGCCAGCAGTCCCCCGGGAGGAACAAACACTGAAGCTTTCTTT
>.|TRBV15|.|TRBJ2-7
CATSRQSVVAEYEQYF
TGTGCCACCAGCAGACAGTCGGTGGTGGCTGAGTACGAGCAGTACTTC
>.|TRBV7-3|.|TRBJ2-5
CASSLVVAETQYF
TGTGCCAGCAGCTTAGTGGTTGCGGAGACCCAGTACTTC
>.|TRBV5-1|.|TRBJ2-5
CASSLGMWRQETQYF
TGCGCCAGCAGCTTGGGGATGTGGCGACAAGAGACCCAGTACTTC
>TRBD1|TRBV19|few|TRBJ1-6
CASSMDRDRNSPLHF
TGTGCCAGTAGTATGGACCGGGACAGGAATTCACCCCTCCACTTT
>TRBD2|TRBV5-1|many|TRBJ2-7
CASSFFAGAGEQYF
TGTGCCAGCAGCTTTTTCGCGGGAGCGGGCGAGCAGTACTTC
>TRBD1|TRBV2|many|TRBJ1-2
CASSELSPRGRSYGYTF
TGTGCCAGCAGTGAACTTTCACCCAGGGGGCGATCCTATGGCTACACCTTC
>.|TRBV20-1|few|TRBJ1-5
CSARAVQPQHF
TGCAGTGCTAGAGCAGTTCAGCCCCAGCATTTT
>.|TRBV11-3|.|TRBJ2-1
CASSLSPYANEQFF
TGTGCCAGCAGCTTATCGCCGTATGCCAATGAGCAGTTCTTC
>.|TRBV7-3|many|TRBJ2-6
CASSSGPMLSGANVLTF
TGTGCCAGCAGCTCGGGACCGATGCTCTCTGGGGCCAACGTCCTGACTTTC
>.|TRBV10-1|.|TRBJ2-1
CASRPGRSSSYNEQFF
TGCGCCAGCAGACCGGGCCGTTCCAGCTCCTACAATGAGCAGTTCTTC
>.|TRBV7-6|many|TRBJ2-7
CASSAGTHSYEQYF
TGTGCCAGCAGCGCCGGGACCCACTCCTACGAGCAGTACTTC
>TRBD1|TRBV20-1|many|TRBJ1-5
CSASTGLNQPQHF
TGCAGTGCTTCGACAGGGCTCAATCAGCCCCAGCATTTT
>.|TRBV30|many|TRBJ2-1
CAWSDSKGQFF
TGTGCCTGGAGCGACAGTAAGGGGCAGTTCTTC
>.|TRBV4-3|.|TRBJ2-7
CASSQIATPGDEQYF
TGCGCCAGCAGCCAAATAGCTACTCCCGGCGACGAGCAGTACTTC
>.|TRBV5-1|many|TRBJ2-7
CASSLGGTNSYEQYF
TGCGCCAGCAGCTTGGGCGGGACAAACTCCTACGAGCAGTACTTC
>TRBD2|TRBV18|many|TRBJ2-1
CASSRTSGTNEQFF
TGTGCCAGCTCACGGACTAGCGGGACGAATGAGCAGTTCTTC
>.|TRBV18|many|TRBJ2-5
CASSPYLQVETQYF
TGTGCCAGCTCACCATATCTCCAAGTAGAGACCCAGTACTTC
>.|TRBV20-1|many|TRBJ2-1
CSARGEGGYNEQFF
TGCAGTGCTAGGGGCGAGGGTGGATACAATGAGCAGTTCTTC
>TRBD2|TRBV9|.|TRBJ2-5
CASSAGRAQETQYF
TGTGCCAGCAGCGCGGGGAGGGCCCAAGAGACCCAGTACTTC
>TRBD1|TRBV29-1|.|TRBJ2-7
CSVGQGAGEQYF
TGCAGCGTGGGACAGGGGGCAGGGGAGCAGTACTTC
>.|TRBV2|few|TRBJ2-2
CASSLIAQASGELFF
TGTGCCAGCAGTCTGATAGCCCAGGCCTCCGGGGAGCTGTTTTTT
>.|TRBV11-3|.|TRBJ2-2
CASSLHTSTNTGELFF
TGTGCCAGCAGCCTCCACACCTCGACAAACACCGGGGAGCTGTTTTTT